The T cell receptor beta chain described here comes from a study of blood T cell repertoires in COVID-19. Study overall: Material from acute and convalescent COVID-19 was sourced from the United States, Italy and Spain. PBMCs, B-cell-depleted T cells, or T cells provided the cDNA or gDNA that made up the material.

The Seattle patients joined while their infection was active and were tracked longitudinally afterward. Authors' processing steps: Nucleated cell counts were estimated from reference gene primer amplification. Sequencing used immunoSEQ multiplex PCR; TCRdb keeps in-frame clones, though not all of them. D and trimming were read from the DNA, whereas the V and J calls and clone size are those reported in that table. The sample includes around 220,000 clones, around four fifths of them seen just once. The sample was peripheral blood. This TCR came from a woman aged 80 or over with COVID-19, enrolled during active disease.

The CDR3 nucleotides read TGTGCCTGGAGTCTGGACAGTCCTAGCTCTGGAAACACCATATATTTT. Residues: CAWSLDSPSSGNTIYF. The chain carries TRBV30 and TRBJ1-3; tentatively, D is TRBD1 (6 bases). The V end lost 2 bases, the J end lost 0 bases, and 14 bases lay between the germline ends. Germline V lookup: CDR1 GTSNPN, CDR2 SVGIG (reference sequence). The length of the CDR3 is 16 residues.